This T cell receptor (beta chain) was observed in a study of blood T cell repertoires in COVID-19. As handled by the study authors: Scientists estimated how many nucleated cells there were by amplifying reference gene primers. This table comes from immunoSEQ multiplex PCR, and its TCRdb copy is limited to in-frame clones, with some not included. V, J and clone size reflect that table, while D and trimming were determined from the DNA. The table records some 270,000 clones, 88% of them present only once. This CDR3 spans 12 amino acids. V was clipped by 4 bases and J by 0 bases, with 4 bases between them. Germline values: CDR1 SGHDT, CDR2 YYEEEE. Ages ranged from roughly 18 to 100 years, with residence in 24 US areas.

This TCR was sampled from a woman aged 35 to 49 who had been exposed to COVID-19. V gene TRBV5-6 combines with J gene TRBJ1-2; no clear D. The sample comprised PBMCs or T cells enriched from blood (not recorded which). The DNA of the CDR3 is TGTGCCAGCAGCCCGTCTAACTATGGCTACACCTTC. Translated: CASSPSNYGYTF.